The 19 T cell receptor beta chains reported below all come from one sample, sequenced in a study of shared clonotypes between healthy human individuals. Assay used: immunoSEQ multiplex PCR; TCRdb lists only in-frame clones, some missing. The table lists hundreds of thousands of clones, roughly 70% of them singletons. The sample taken for sequencing was memory CD4+ T cells sorted from blood. Subset described: CD45RA-negative fraction. Receptors were obtained from a woman in her thirties in good health.

J is TRBJ2-5 and V is TRBV6-5; 7 bases map to TRBD2. From germline, CDR1 is MNHEY and CDR2 SVGAGI. The junction had 9 bases not matched to a gene; V was cut back by 5 bases and J by 3 bases. The CDR3 contains 15 residues. CDR3 in DNA: TGTGCCAGCAGTATCCCCTCTAGCGGAAAAGAGACCCAGTACTTC. Encoded protein: CASSIPSSGKETQYF.

This clone was recorded a few times. The chain recombines TRBV19 with TRBJ2-1; 8 bases fit TRBD1. This CDR3 contains 16 residues. Trimming took 6 bases from V and 5 from J; bases not matched to a gene: 12. Germline CDR1 is LNHDA and CDR2 is SQIVND (reference sequence). The CDR3 reads CASSDRGGPLNNEQFF. The CDR3 DNA follows: TGTGCCAGTAGCGACAGGGGTGGACCCCTTAACAATGAGCAGTTCTTC.

This chain links TRBV9 with TRBJ2-5, with a tentative D call TRBD1 (6 bases). Trimming cost V 3 bases and J 0 bases, with 12 bases left between them. The CDR3 runs to 15 residues. Germline CDR1 is SGDLS and CDR2 is YYNGEE. The CDR3 DNA follows: TGTGCCAGCAGCGGTCAAACAGGGTACCAAGAGACCCAGTACTTC. It specifies CASSGQTGYQETQYF.

The CDR3 DNA follows: TGTGCCAGCAGCCCAGGGACTAGCGGGAGATATTACGAGCAGTACTTC. This encodes CASSPGTSGRYYEQYF. This chain uses TRBV7-8 with TRBJ2-7; 14 bases agree with TRBD2. The V gene's germline CDR1 is SGHVS and CDR2 FQNEAQ. The CDR3 sequence is 16 residues long. The V and J ends lost 5 bases and 4 bases, in that order; junction bases with no gene match: 7.

The chain recombines TRBV13 with TRBJ2-7; 9 nucleotides agree with TRBD2. Germline assignment: CDR1 PRHDT and CDR2 FYEKMQ (reference sequence). This CDR3 is built from 14 residues. With 1 base clipped from V and 7 bases from J, the junction kept 5 bases outside the gene matches. Here the CDR3 DNA reads TGTGCCAGCAGCTTAGTAGCGGGAGATCGGGAGCAGTACTTC. It translates to CASSLVAGDREQYF.

The genes are TRBV4-1 and TRBJ2-7; 8 bases match TRBD2. V was clipped by 1 base and J by 5 bases; unmatched bases: 7. Germline V gene sequence: CDR1 MGHRA, CDR2 YSYEKL. This CDR3 contains 15 residues. The CDR3 sequence: CASSQVFAGGDEQYF. The CDR3 DNA is TGCGCCAGCAGCCAAGTATTTGCGGGAGGTGACGAGCAGTACTTC.

The genes are TRBV5-4 and TRBJ2-1; D gene uncertain. CDR3 size: 14 residues. Germline CDR1 reads SGHNT; CDR2 reads YYREEE (reference sequence). With 3 bases removed from V and 3 bases from J, the gap between germline ends came to 10 bases. DNA of the CDR3: TGTGCCAGCAGCTCTCGAGACGGCTACAATGAGCAGTTCTTC. Its protein is CASSSRDGYNEQFF.

The gene calls are TRBV30 and TRBJ2-5; a weak D match, TRBD1 (6 bases). The germline V and J ends were trimmed by 3 bases and 4 bases, with 12 bases remaining between them. The germline V gene has CDR1 GTSNPN and CDR2 SVGIG (reference sequence). CDR3 length equals 13 residues. The CDR3 DNA reads TGTGCCTGGAGGATTTCAGGGGCAGAGACCCAGTACTTC. Amino acids: CAWRISGAETQYF.

J is TRBJ2-7 and V is TRBV25-1; no firm D call. The length of the CDR3 is 14 residues. The germline V and J ends were trimmed by 3 bases and 1 base, with 10 bases remaining between them. Looked up from germline, CDR1 is MGHDK and CDR2 is SYGVNS. The CDR3 nucleotides are TGTGCCAGCAGTGAGTCCGGAGAATCCTACGAGCAGTACTTC. Translated: CASSESGESYEQYF.

This clone was seen once. Different DNA sequences within this sample yield the same CDR3. The chain couples TRBV29-1 to TRBJ2-7, with 7 nucleotides matching TRBD1. V lost 1 base to trimming and J lost 3 bases; unmatched junction nucleotides: 0. The CDR3 runs 12 residues. Germline values: CDR1 SQVTM, CDR2 ANQGSEA. CDR3 sequence reads: CSVEGQGYEQYF. CDR3 coding DNA: TGCAGCGTTGAAGGACAGGGCTACGAGCAGTACTTC.

The V call is TRBV27, the J call TRBJ2-1; 7 positions match TRBD2. This CDR3 comprises 19 residues. CDR1 and CDR2 (germline): MNHEY, SMNVEV (reference sequence). Germline trimming cut 8 bases from V and 9 bases from J; bases unmatched to any gene: 28. Written as DNA, the CDR3 is TGTGCCAGCCATTGGGGACCGGGGTCCTGGCGGGAGCGCCAGACTGAGCAGTTCTTC. Encoded protein: CASHWGPGSWRERQTEQFF.

In nucleotides, the CDR3 is TGTGCCAGTAGTGCCCAGACTGGACCCCAGCATTTT. Its translation is CASSAQTGPQHF. J is TRBJ1-5 and V is TRBV19; D is uncertain. CDR1 LNHDA and CDR2 SQIVND come from the germline V gene (reference sequence). This CDR3 contains 12 residues. V was pared by 5 bases and J by 10 bases, with 12 bases between.

This clone has a count of ten or more. V is TRBV28 and J is TRBJ2-7, with TRBD2 as a possible D gene (6 bases). The germline V gene encodes CDR1 MDHEN and CDR2 SYDVKM. V was clipped by 7 bases and J by 2 bases, with 9 bases between them. This CDR3 spans 12 amino acids. The CDR3 DNA reads TGTGCCAGCAATGGGAGGACCTACGAGCAGTACTTC. This sequence encodes CASNGRTYEQYF.

The CDR3 coding sequence is TGCGCCAGCAGCCCCGGGGGAGGGAACACCGGGGAGCTGTTTTTT. Translating it yields CASSPGGGNTGELFF. This sequence joins TRBV5-1 and TRBJ2-2; D is possibly TRBD2 (6 bases). The CDR3 totals 15 residues. Germline CDR1 reads SGHRS; CDR2 reads YFSETQ. Trimming took off 4 bases at V and 1 base at J, with 11 bases between the two ends.

This chain joins TRBV9 and TRBJ2-5, with 9 bases matching TRBD1. V trimming: 0 bases; J trimming: 9 bases; junction bases outside the gene matches: 6. This CDR3 region has 14 residues. Germline V lookup: CDR1 SGDLS, CDR2 YYNGEE. This CDR3 is CASSVAITGGSQYF. CDR3 coding DNA: TGTGCCAGCAGCGTAGCTATTACAGGGGGCTCCCAGTACTTC.

In this sample, this clone turned up once. CDR3 coding DNA: TGTGCCAGCAGCTTAGCGAGGGGCTGGGAGACCCAGTACTTC. This gives the protein CASSLARGWETQYF. This chain uses TRBV11-1 with TRBJ2-5; D might be TRBD1 or TRBD2, each matching 5 bases. The CDR3 has 14 residues. Trimming removed 0 bases at V and 5 bases at J, with 10 bases between. CDR1 is SGHAT and CDR2 is FQDESV in the germline V gene (reference sequence).

This clone appeared once. The rearrangement joins TRBV6-6 to TRBJ2-3; D not certain. The CDR3 is 11 residues long. Deletions cut 6 bases from V and 8 bases from J, with 9 bases between. From germline, CDR1 is MNHNY and CDR2 SVGAGI (reference sequence). For the CDR3, the DNA is TGTGCCAGCAGGACCAGAGGTACGCAGTATTTT. It codes for CASRTRGTQYF.

The chain has TRBV6-1 and TRBJ2-1; 11 bases align to TRBD2. The CDR3 covers 14 residues. V shed 7 bases and J 5 bases; nucleotides not matched to a gene: 4. Germline assignment: CDR1 MNHNS and CDR2 SASEGT. CDR3 in amino acids: CASKTSGANNEQFF. CDR3 sequence (DNA): TGTGCCAGCAAGACTAGCGGGGCGAACAATGAGCAGTTCTTC.

This chain joins TRBV6-5 and TRBJ1-4, with no clear D. Germline CDR1 is MNHEY and CDR2 is SVGAGI. Trimming pared 5 bases from V and 2 bases from J, leaving 6 bases between. The length of the CDR3 is 13 residues. The CDR3 here is CASSIGTNEKLFF. The CDR3 coding sequence is TGTGCCAGCAGTATTGGCACTAATGAAAAACTGTTTTTT.